This record concerns one T cell receptor beta chain sequence. Amplification of TCR beta CDR3 regions was performed using RNA transcripts as template. The HTBI primer set was used in a first-round RT-PCR of the TCR CDR3. TCRdb re-called the multiplex PCR reads through MiXCR, storing one row per CDR3 protein. The table shows hundreds of thousands of distinct CDR3 sequences, with around 13% occurring only once. This specimen belongs to a study of T cells in Graves' hyperthyroidism and ophthalmopathy. In germline, CDR1 is SQVTM, CDR2 ANQGSEA. The junction had 4 bases not matched to a gene; V was cut back by 4 bases and J by 2 bases. The CDR3 contains 13 residues.

This TCR came from a woman aged 30 to 39 with Graves' hyperthyroidism that later progressed to Graves' ophthalmopathy. The sample was blood. This chain connects TRBV29-1 to TRBJ1-2; 7 bases map to TRBD1. The CDR3 sequence is CSVGAGGNYGYTF. CDR3 nucleotide sequence: TGCAGCGTTGGAGCAGGGGGGAACTATGGCTACACCTTC.